The entry that follows covers one T cell receptor beta chain sequence. The antigen is undetermined. This CDR3 region has 16 residues. Germline CDR1 SEHNR, CDR2 FQNEAQ (reference sequence). The V end lost 5 bases, the J end lost 4 bases, and 20 bases lay between the germline ends. This record belongs to a study of T cell responses to AZD1222 COVID-19 vaccine. Study context: Pooled samples include second doses given at about 4 or 12 weeks. Findings of the study overall: Seropositive status at baseline applied to only six AZD1222 recipients.

Sequencing was performed with immunoSEQ multiplex PCR; in TCRdb, only in-frame clones are kept and a portion is missing. The table shows some 170,000 clones, with 85% to 95% occurring only once. This TCR derives from an adult in good health. V gene TRBV7-9 combines with J gene TRBJ1-2; no reliable D call. The material was peripheral blood, obtained on day 0 of AZD1222 vaccination. CDR3 sequence: CASSQTSYPTSYGYTF. DNA for the CDR3: TGTGCCAGCAGCCAAACGAGTTATCCCACTAGCTATGGCTACACCTTC. Variable domain in full (rest from reference TRBV7-9 and TRBJ1-2): DTGVSQNPRHKITKRGQNVTFRCDPISEHNRLYWYRQTLGQGPEFLTYFQNEAQLEKSRLLSDRFSAERPKGSFSTLEIQRTEQGDSAMYLCASSQTSYPTSYGYTFGSGTRLTVV.